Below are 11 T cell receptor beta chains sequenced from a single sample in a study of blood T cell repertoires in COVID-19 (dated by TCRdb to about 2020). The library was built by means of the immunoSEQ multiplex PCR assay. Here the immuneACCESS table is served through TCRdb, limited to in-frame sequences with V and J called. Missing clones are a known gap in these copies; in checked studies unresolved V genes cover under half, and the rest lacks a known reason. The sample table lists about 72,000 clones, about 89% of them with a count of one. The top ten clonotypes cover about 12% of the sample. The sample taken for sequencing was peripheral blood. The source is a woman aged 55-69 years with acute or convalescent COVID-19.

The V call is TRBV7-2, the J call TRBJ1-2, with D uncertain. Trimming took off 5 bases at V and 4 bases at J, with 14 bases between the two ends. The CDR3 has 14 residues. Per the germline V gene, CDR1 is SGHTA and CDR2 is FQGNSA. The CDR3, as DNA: TGTGCCAGCAGCCCTAAACCCGACATCTATGGCTACACCTTC. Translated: CASSPKPDIYGYTF.

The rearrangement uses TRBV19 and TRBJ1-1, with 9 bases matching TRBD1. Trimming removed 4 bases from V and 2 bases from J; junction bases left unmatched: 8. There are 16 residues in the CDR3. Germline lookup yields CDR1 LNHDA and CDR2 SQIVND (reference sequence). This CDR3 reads CASSNRGLRGNTEAFF. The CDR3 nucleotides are TGTGCCAGTAGTAACAGGGGGCTCAGGGGAAACACTGAAGCTTTCTTT.

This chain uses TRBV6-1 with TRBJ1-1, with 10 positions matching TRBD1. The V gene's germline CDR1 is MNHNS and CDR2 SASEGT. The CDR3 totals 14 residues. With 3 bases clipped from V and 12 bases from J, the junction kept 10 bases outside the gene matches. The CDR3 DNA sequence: TGTGCCAGCAGTGAGGCCAGACAGGGGGCACGGACTTTCTTT. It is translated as CASSEARQGARTFF.

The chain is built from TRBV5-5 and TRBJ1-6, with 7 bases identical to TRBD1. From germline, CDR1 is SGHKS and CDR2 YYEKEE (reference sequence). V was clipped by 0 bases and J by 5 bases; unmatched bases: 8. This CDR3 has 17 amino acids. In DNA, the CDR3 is TGTGCCAGCAGCTTGGGACAGGGCTTCACAGATAATTCACCCCTCCACTTT. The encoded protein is CASSLGQGFTDNSPLHF.

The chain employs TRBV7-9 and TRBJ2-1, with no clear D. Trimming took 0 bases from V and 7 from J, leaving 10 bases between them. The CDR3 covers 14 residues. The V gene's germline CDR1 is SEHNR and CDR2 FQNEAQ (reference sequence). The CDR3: CASSLAIPGNEQFF. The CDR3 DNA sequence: TGTGCCAGCAGCTTAGCCATCCCCGGGAATGAGCAGTTCTTC.

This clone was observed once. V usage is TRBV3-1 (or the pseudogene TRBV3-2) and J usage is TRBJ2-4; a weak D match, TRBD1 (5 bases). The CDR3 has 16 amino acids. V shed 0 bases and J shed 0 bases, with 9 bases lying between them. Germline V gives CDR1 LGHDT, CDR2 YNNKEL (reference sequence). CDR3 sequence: CASSQDKGKAKNIQYF. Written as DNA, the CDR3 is TGTGCCAGCAGCCAAGATAAGGGGAAAGCCAAAAACATTCAGTACTTC.

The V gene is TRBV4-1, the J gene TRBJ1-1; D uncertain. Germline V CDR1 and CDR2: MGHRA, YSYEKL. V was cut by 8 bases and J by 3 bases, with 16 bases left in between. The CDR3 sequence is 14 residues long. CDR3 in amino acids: CASVDLSEDTEAFF. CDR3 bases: TGCGCCAGCGTAGACCTGTCGGAGGACACTGAAGCTTTCTTT.

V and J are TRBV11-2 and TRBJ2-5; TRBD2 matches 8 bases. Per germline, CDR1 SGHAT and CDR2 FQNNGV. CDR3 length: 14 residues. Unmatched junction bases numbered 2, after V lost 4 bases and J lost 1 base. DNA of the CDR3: TGTGCCAGCAGCTCGGGGGGGACCCAAGAGACCCAGTACTTC. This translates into CASSSGGTQETQYF.

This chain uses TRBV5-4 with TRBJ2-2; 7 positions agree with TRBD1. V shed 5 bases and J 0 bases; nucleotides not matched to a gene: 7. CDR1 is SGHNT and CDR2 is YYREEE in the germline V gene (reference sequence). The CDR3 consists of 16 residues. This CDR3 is CASSRKGQSNTGELFF. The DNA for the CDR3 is TGTGCCAGCAGTCGCAAGGGACAGTCGAACACCGGGGAGCTGTTTTTT.

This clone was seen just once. For the CDR3, the DNA is TGTGCCACCAGCCCCCCGTTTGAAGCGGGACTGGGCGATGAGCAGTTCTTC. Residues: CATSPPFEAGLGDEQFF. The V gene is TRBV15, the J gene TRBJ2-1; 7 bases line up with TRBD2. The CDR3 length is 17 residues. Unmatched junction bases numbered 18, after V lost 5 bases and J lost 8 bases. The V gene's germline CDR1 is LNHNV and CDR2 YYDKDF (reference sequence).

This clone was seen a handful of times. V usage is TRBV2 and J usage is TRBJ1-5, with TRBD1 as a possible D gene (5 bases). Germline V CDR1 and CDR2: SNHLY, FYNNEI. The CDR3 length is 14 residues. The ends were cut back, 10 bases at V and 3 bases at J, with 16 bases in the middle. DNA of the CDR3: TGTGCCACCTGGGGGGGGATAGACAATCAGCCCCAGCATTTT. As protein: CATWGGIDNQPQHF.